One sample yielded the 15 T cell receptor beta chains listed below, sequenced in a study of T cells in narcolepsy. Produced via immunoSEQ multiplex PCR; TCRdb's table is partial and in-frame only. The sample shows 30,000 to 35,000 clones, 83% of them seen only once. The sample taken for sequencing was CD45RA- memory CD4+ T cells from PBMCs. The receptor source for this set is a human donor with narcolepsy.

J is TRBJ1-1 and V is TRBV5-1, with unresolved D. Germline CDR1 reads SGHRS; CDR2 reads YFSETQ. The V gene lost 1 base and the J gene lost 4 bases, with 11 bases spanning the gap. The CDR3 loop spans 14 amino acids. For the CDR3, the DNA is TGCGCCAGCAGCTTGATCGGCAGGTCCACTGAAGCTTTCTTT. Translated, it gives CASSLIGRSTEAFF. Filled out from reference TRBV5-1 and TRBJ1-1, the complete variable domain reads KAGVTQTPRYLIKTRGQQVTLSCSPISGHRSVSWYQQTPGQGLQFLFEYFSETQRNKGNFPGRFSGRQFSNSRSEMNVSTLELGDSALYLCASSLIGRSTEAFFGQGTRLTVV.

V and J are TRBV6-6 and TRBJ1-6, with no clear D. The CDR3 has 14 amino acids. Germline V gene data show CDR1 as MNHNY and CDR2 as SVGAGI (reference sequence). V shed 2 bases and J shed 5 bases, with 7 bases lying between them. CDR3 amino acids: CASSYGRNNSPLHF. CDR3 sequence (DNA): TGTGCCAGCAGTTACGGGCGGAATAATTCACCCCTCCACTTT.

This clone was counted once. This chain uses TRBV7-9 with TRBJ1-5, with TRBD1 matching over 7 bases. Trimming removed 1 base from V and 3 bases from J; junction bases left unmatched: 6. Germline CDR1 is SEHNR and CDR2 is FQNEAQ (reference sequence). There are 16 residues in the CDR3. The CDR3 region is CASSLGTGVINQPQHF. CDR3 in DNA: TGTGCCAGCAGCTTAGGAACAGGGGTCATCAATCAGCCCCAGCATTTT.

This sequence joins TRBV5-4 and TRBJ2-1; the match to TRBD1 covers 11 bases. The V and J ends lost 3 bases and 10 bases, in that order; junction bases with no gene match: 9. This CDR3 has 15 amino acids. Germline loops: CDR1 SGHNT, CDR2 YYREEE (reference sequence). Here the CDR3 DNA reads TGTGCCAGCAGCTCCCCGGGACAGGGGGATCGAGAGCAGTTCTTC. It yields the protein CASSSPGQGDREQFF.

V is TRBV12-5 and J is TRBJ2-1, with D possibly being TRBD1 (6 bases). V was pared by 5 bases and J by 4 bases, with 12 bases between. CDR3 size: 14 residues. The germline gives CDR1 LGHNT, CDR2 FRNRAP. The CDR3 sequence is CASGVRDKYNEQFF. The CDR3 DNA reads TGTGCTAGTGGTGTCCGGGACAAATACAATGAGCAGTTCTTC.

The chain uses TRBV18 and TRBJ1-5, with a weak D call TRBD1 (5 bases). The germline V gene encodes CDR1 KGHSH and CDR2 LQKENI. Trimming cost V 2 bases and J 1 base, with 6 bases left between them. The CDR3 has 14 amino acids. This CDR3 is CASSPGGSNQPQHF. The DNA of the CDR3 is TGTGCCAGCTCACCAGGGGGGAGCAATCAGCCCCAGCATTTT.

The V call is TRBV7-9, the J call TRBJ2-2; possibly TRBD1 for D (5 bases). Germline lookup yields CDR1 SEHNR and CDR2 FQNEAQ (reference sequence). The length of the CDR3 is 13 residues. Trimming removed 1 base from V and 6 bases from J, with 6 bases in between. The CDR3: CASSLVGAGELFF. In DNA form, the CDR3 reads TGTGCCAGCAGCTTAGTAGGGGCCGGGGAGCTGTTTTTT.

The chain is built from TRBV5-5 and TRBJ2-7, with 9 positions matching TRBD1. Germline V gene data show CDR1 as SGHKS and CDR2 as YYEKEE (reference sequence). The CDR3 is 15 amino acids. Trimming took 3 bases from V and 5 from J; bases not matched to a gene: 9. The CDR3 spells CASSWSTGGVDEQYF. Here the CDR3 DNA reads TGTGCCAGCAGCTGGAGTACAGGGGGCGTGGACGAGCAGTACTTC.

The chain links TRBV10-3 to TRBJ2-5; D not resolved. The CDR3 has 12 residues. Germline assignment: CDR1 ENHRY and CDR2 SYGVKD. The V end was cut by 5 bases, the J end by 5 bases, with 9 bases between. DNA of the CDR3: TGTGCCATCAGTCCAAACAGCGAGACCCAGTACTTC. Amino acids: CAISPNSETQYF.

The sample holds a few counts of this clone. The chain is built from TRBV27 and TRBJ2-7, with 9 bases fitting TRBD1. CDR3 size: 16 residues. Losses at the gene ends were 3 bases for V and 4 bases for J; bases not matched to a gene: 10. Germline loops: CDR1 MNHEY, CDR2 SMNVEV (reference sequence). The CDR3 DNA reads TGTGCCAGCAGTTTTATGGTACAACAGGGGGCTTACGAGCAGTACTTC. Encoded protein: CASSFMVQQGAYEQYF.

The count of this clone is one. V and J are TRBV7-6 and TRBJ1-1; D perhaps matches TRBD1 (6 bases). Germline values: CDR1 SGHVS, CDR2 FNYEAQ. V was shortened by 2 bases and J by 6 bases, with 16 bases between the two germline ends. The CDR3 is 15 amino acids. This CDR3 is CASSLSPTGIAEAFF. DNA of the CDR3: TGTGCCAGCAGCTTATCCCCCACAGGGATCGCTGAAGCTTTCTTT.

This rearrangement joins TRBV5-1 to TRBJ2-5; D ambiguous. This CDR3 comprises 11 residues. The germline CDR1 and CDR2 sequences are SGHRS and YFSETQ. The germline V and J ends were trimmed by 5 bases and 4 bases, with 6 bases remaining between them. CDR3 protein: CASRRGETQYF. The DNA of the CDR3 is TGCGCCAGCAGAAGAGGAGAGACCCAGTACTTC.

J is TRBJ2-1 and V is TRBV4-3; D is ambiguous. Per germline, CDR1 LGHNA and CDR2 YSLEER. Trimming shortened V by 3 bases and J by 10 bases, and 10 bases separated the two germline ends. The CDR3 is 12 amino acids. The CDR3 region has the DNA TGCGCCAGCAGCCATTATCTAGGGGAGCAGTTCTTC. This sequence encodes CASSHYLGEQFF.

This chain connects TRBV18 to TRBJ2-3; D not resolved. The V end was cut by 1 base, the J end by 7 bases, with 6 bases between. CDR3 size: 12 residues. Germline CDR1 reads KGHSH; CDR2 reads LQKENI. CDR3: CASSPLGYTQYF. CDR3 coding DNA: TGTGCCAGCTCACCACTAGGGTATACGCAGTATTTT.

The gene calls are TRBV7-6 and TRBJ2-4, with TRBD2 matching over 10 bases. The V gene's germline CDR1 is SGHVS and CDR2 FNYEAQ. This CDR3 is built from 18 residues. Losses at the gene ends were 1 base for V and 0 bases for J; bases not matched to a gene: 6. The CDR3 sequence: CASSLGGLAGVAKNIQYF. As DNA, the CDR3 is TGTGCCAGCAGCTTAGGGGGGCTAGCGGGGGTAGCCAAAAACATTCAGTACTTC.